The TCR beta chain described here comes from a study of CD8 T cells in Susac syndrome. Random hexamers were used to reverse transcribe the RNA input (about 0.45 to 1 ug). It was immunoSEQ multiplex PCR that amplified TCR beta CDR3 across 54 Vbeta and 13 Jbeta. One entry per CDR3 protein, called by TCRdb with MiXCR from the immunoSEQ multiplex PCR reads. The sample contains about 150,000 distinct CDR3 sequences, just under 95% of which appear only once. The CDR3 spans 10 residues. CDR1 and CDR2 (germline): SQVTM, ANQGSEA. Losses at the gene ends were 5 bases for V and 9 bases for J; bases not matched to a gene: 3. CD8+ and CD4+ T cells from blood underwent TCR beta sequencing, which was carried out in a high-throughput format.

What was sequenced was CD8+ T cells from PBMCs. The chain combines TRBV29-1 with TRBJ1-1; TRBD1 matches 7 bases. This TCR came from a human donor with multiple sclerosis. The CDR3 protein is CSVPGQQAFF. The CDR3 DNA follows: TGCAGCGTTCCGGGACAGCAAGCTTTCTTT.